The present entry profiles one T cell receptor (beta chain) with its context. This clonotype was counted at least ten times. Its antigen remains undetermined. No base quality information exists; no much larger clone differs at one position. Instrument on record: Illumina HiSeq 1500. TCRdb's own reprocessing of the public reads used fastp at Q25 and MiXCR and kept productive beta chains. Each entry merges the rows of one CDR3 protein and shows their most common DNA and genes. This sample has tens of thousands of distinct CDR3 sequences in its table, and 3% to 4% of those were observed once. Around a fifth of the sample lies in the top ten. The V end gives up 5 bases and the J end 5 bases, leaving 14 bases in the junction not matched to a gene. The germline V gene encodes CDR1 SGHVS and CDR2 FNYEAQ. Including cysteine and phenylalanine, the CDR3 has 16 amino acids. Only the CDR3 portion is preserved as DNA: 48 bases, with reading frame beginning at the first base.

This specimen belongs to a study of T cell repertoires in cytomegalovirus infection (dated by TCRdb to between 2018 and 2021). Describing the broader study: Because public TCR beta signatures pointed to carriage of CMV infection together with the matching HLA type, the HLA type of each donor mattered for the analysis. Study-wide conclusions, independent of this receptor: Cumulative frequency of public TCR beta family members discriminated carriers of CMV infection plus the relevant HLA type in this cohort and an independent approximately 400-donor cohort. The ex vivo response was dominated by HLA-C-restricted CMV-specific TCR beta clonotypes, which also provided the single most frequent clonotype in two of eight donors.

Sequencing input: PBMCs. The sequence was obtained from a human donor in good health (CMV status not recorded). Some clones in this sample may be carry-over from other donors' samples. The chain is assembled from TRBV7-6 and TRBJ2-7; 8 central nucleotides agree with TRBD1. The DNA sequence is TGTGCCAGCAGCCCAGGTCCGGACAGGGTTCTAGACGAGCAGTACTTC. This translates into CASSPGPDRVLDEQYF.